The T cell receptor beta chain under discussion was sequenced for a study of vaccination effects on CD4 cells after COVID-19. As to this clone: Its antigen is not identified.

General study results and limits: There was marked clonal contraction among infection- and vaccine-induced clones late after vaccination. Only 1 of 255 vaccine-induced clones from healthy vaccinees cross-reacted with common cold coronaviruses.

Sequencing used immunoSEQ multiplex PCR; TCRdb keeps in-frame clones, though not all of them. Of 71,000 or so clones listed, under 75% were seen once; the top ten hold approximately 4%. Before sequencing took place, the ViraFEST assay used viral peptide pools to expand antigen-specific CD4+ T cells. CD4+ T cells were isolated after about nine days of culture. Nucleocapsid antibodies stayed negative before and after vaccination, showing no earlier SARS-CoV-2 infection. Half the medium was swapped for IL-2 medium on days 3 and 7. Germline CDR1 and CDR2: SGDLS and YYNGEE. The ends were cut back, 2 bases at V and 1 base at J, with 17 bases in the middle. CDR3 size: 17 residues.

The clonotype was recovered from a human donor who received a COVID-19 vaccine. The V and J genes are TRBV9 and TRBJ2-3, with D possibly TRBD2 on 5 matching bases. The specimen was CD4+ T cells from PBMCs cultured with HCoV-OC43 spike peptides, collected before COVID-19 vaccination. Subset given: HCoV-OC43 spike overlapping peptide pool stimulation. DNA for the CDR3: TGTGCCAGCAGCGTGGGCCAAGGACTTTCCCGCACAGATACGCAGTATTTT. Translation: CASSVGQGLSRTDTQYF.